This passage covers 4 T cell receptor beta chains from one sample sequenced in a study of shared clonotypes between healthy human individuals. Method: immunoSEQ multiplex PCR; TCRdb's copy keeps in-frame clones and lacks some. This table has some 500,000 clones, 95% to 96% appearing once. The specimen was naive CD4+ T cells sorted from blood. Subset defined: CD45RA+ positively selected. All receptors derive from a woman in her twenties or thirties in good health.

The J gene is TRBJ2-7, the V gene TRBV11-2; tentative D call: TRBD2 (5 bases). CDR1 is SGHAT and CDR2 is FQNNGV in the germline V gene. The CDR3 contains 14 residues. V was cut by 2 bases and J by 3 bases, with 11 bases left in between. CDR3 region: CASSLQVGSYEQYF. In nucleotides, the CDR3 is TGTGCCAGCAGCTTACAGGTGGGGAGCTACGAGCAGTACTTC.

The J gene is TRBJ2-3, the V gene TRBV7-2; TRBD1 or TRBD2 may be the D gene (5 bases each). Germline-derived CDR1 and CDR2 are SGHTA and FQGNSA. The CDR3 runs 15 residues. V dropped 7 bases and J dropped 2 bases, with 16 bases sitting between them. CDR3 sequence reads: CASTRGTYLTDTQYF. CDR3 in DNA: TGTGCCAGCACCAGAGGGACCTATCTCACAGATACGCAGTATTTT.

This clone appeared once. This chain joins TRBV5-4 and TRBJ1-1; D gene unclear. The CDR3 runs 15 residues. The V end lost 0 bases, the J end lost 1 base, and 10 bases lay between the germline ends. Germline V gene lookup returns CDR1 SGHNT and CDR2 YYREEE (reference sequence). As DNA, the CDR3 is TGTGCCAGCAGCTTGGCGCTGCGAGGGAACACTGAAGCTTTCTTT. Translating it yields CASSLALRGNTEAFF.

This rearrangement joins TRBV9 to TRBJ2-3; 7 bases line up with TRBD2. The germline CDR1 and CDR2 sequences are SGDLS and YYNGEE. This CDR3 contains 14 residues. J lost 5 bases, V lost 0 bases, and 3 bases had no gene match. The CDR3 bases are TGTGCCAGCAGCGTAGGTGGGAGGGTAGATACGCAGTATTTT. Its protein is CASSVGGRVDTQYF. The full variable domain, with the rest looked up from reference TRBV9 and TRBJ2-3, is DSGVTQTPKHLITATGQRVTLRCSPRSGDLSVYWYQQSLDQGLQFLIQYYNGEERAKGNILERFSAQQFPDLHSELNLSSLELGDSALYFCASSVGGRVDTQYFGPGTRLTVL.